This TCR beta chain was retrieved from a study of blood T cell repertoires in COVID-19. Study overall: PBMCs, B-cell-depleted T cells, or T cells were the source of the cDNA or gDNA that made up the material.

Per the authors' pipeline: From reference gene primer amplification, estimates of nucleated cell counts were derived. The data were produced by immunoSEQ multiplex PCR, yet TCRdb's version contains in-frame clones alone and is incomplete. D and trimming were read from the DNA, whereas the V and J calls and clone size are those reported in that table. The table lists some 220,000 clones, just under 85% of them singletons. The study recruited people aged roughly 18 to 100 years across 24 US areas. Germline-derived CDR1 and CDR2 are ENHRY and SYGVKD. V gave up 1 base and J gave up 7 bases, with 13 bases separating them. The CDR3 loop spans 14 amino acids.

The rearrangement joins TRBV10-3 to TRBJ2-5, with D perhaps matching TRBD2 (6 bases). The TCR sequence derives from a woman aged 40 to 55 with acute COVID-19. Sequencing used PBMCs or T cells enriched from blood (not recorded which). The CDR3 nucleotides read TGTGCCATCAGTGAGTTGGGGGGTGAGGCGACCCAGTACTTC. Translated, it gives CAISELGGEATQYF.